Presented here are 31 T cell receptor beta chains from one specimen sequenced in a study of T cell responses to AZD1222 COVID-19 vaccine. Using immunoSEQ multiplex PCR, the repertoire was profiled, and TCRdb retains in-frame clones only, with some absent. The sample records 150,000 or so clones, 90% to 95% being singletons. The sequences come from peripheral blood, collected 28 days after the second AZD1222 dose. These TCRs come from an adult who received the AZD1222 COVID-19 vaccine.

The chain carries TRBV7-9 and TRBJ2-3; no definite D call. Germline CDR1 and CDR2: SEHNR and FQNEAQ (reference sequence). V lost 1 base to trimming and J lost 2 bases, with 4 bases between them. The CDR3 length is 13 residues. The CDR3 protein is CASSLGPTDTQYF. The CDR3 nucleotides are TGTGCCAGCAGCTTAGGGCCCACAGATACGCAGTATTTT.

The V and J genes are TRBV2 and TRBJ2-1, with D possibly TRBD2 on 6 matching bases. Per the germline V gene, CDR1 is SNHLY and CDR2 is FYNNEI. Deletions cut 0 bases from V and 0 bases from J, with 9 bases between. The CDR3 sequence is 16 residues long. The CDR3 spells CASSEARDFSYNEQFF. DNA for the CDR3: TGTGCCAGCAGTGAAGCGCGGGACTTCTCCTACAATGAGCAGTTCTTC.

The rearrangement links TRBV6-5 to TRBJ2-1; D remains ambiguous. The CDR3 consists of 16 residues. Germline V gives CDR1 MNHEY, CDR2 SVGAGI. The ends were cut back, 1 base at V and 0 bases at J, with 10 bases in the middle. DNA for the CDR3: TGTGCCAGCAGTTACTTCCCGCCGACCTCCTACAATGAGCAGTTCTTC. This sequence encodes CASSYFPPTSYNEQFF.

The V gene is TRBV27, the J gene TRBJ2-7; D unresolved. This CDR3 is 12 amino acids long. Trimming took 5 bases from V and 9 from J, leaving 14 bases between them. Germline V CDR1 and CDR2: MNHEY, SMNVEV (reference sequence). CDR3 in DNA: TGTGCCAGCAGTCGACCCCCAGAGGCGCAGTACTTC. Translating gives CASSRPPEAQYF.

The V call is TRBV12-5, the J call TRBJ2-7; D may correspond to TRBD1 or TRBD2 (5 bases each). From germline, CDR1 is LGHNT and CDR2 FRNRAP. Trimming removed 5 bases at V and 2 bases at J, with 7 bases between. The CDR3 sequence is 12 residues long. CDR3: CASGQGPYEQYF. For the CDR3, the DNA is TGTGCTAGTGGTCAGGGACCCTACGAGCAGTACTTC. The full variable domain, in which reference TRBV12-5 and TRBJ2-7 provide the parts outside the CDR3, is DARVTQTPRHKVTEMGQEVTMRCQPILGHNTVFWYRQTMMQGLELLAYFRNRAPLDDSGMPKDRFSAEMPDATLATLKIQPSEPRDSAVYFCASGQGPYEQYFGPGTRLTVT.

The chain uses TRBV7-9 and TRBJ2-3, with a possible D match to TRBD2 (5 bases). CDR1 and CDR2 from the germline V gene are SEHNR and FQNEAQ (reference sequence). The CDR3 length is 15 residues. The V gene lost 4 bases and the J gene lost 4 bases, with 15 bases spanning the gap. CDR3 loop: CASSSVTGGSDTQYF. The DNA of the CDR3 is TGTGCCAGCAGCTCCGTGACGGGCGGGTCAGATACGCAGTATTTT. The whole variable domain, filled in from reference TRBV7-9 and TRBJ2-3, reads DTGVSQNPRHKITKRGQNVTFRCDPISEHNRLYWYRQTLGQGPEFLTYFQNEAQLEKSRLLSDRFSAERPKGSFSTLEIQRTEQGDSAMYLCASSSVTGGSDTQYFGPGTRLTVL.

V gene TRBV7-3 combines with J gene TRBJ2-2, with unresolved D. Trimming shortened V by 4 bases and J by 5 bases, and 11 bases separated the two germline ends. This CDR3 is 14 amino acids long. The V gene's germline CDR1 is SGHTA and CDR2 FQGTGA. In DNA, the CDR3 is TGTGCCAGCAGCTCCTACCACGGGACCGGGGAGCTGTTTTTT. It yields the protein CASSSYHGTGELFF.

The chain employs TRBV5-1 and TRBJ1-3; a possible D gene is TRBD1 (6 bases). Germline-derived CDR1 and CDR2 are SGHRS and YFSETQ. CDR3 length: 15 amino acids. The V end lost 3 bases, the J end lost 2 bases, and 12 bases lay between the germline ends. The DNA of the CDR3 is TGCGCCAGCAGCTCCACAGGGTCAGCTGGAAACACCATATATTTT. The encoded protein is CASSSTGSAGNTIYF. Looking up the rest from reference TRBV5-1 and TRBJ1-3 gives the full variable domain: KAGVTQTPRYLIKTRGQQVTLSCSPISGHRSVSWYQQTPGQGLQFLFEYFSETQRNKGNFPGRFSGRQFSNSRSEMNVSTLELGDSALYLCASSSTGSAGNTIYFGEGSWLTVV.

This chain connects TRBV7-9 to TRBJ2-7; 8 nucleotides line up with TRBD2. CDR3 length: 15 amino acids. Germline loops: CDR1 SEHNR, CDR2 FQNEAQ (reference sequence). J gave up 3 bases and V 3 bases, and 7 bases lay outside the gene matches. The CDR3 DNA sequence: TGTGCCAGCAGCTTGGGAGTAGCGGGGATCTACGAGCAGTACTTC. Protein product: CASSLGVAGIYEQYF. The complete variable domain, with remaining parts taken from reference TRBV7-9 and TRBJ2-7, reads DTGVSQNPRHKITKRGQNVTFRCDPISEHNRLYWYRQTLGQGPEFLTYFQNEAQLEKSRLLSDRFSAERPKGSFSTLEIQRTEQGDSAMYLCASSLGVAGIYEQYFGPGTRLTVT.

The rearrangement uses TRBV27 and TRBJ2-1; D unclear. Trimming removed 4 bases at V and 5 bases at J, with 15 bases between. Per the germline V gene, CDR1 is MNHEY and CDR2 is SMNVEV (reference sequence). This CDR3 contains 15 residues. The CDR3 is CASSSLPTRDNEQFF. DNA of the CDR3: TGTGCCAGCAGTTCATTGCCGACCCGGGACAATGAGCAGTTCTTC.

The CDR3 DNA reads TGTGCCAGCAGCCAAACGGCGGAGGGCCGGGTCCACGAGCAGTACTTC. This translates into CASSQTAEGRVHEQYF. The V call is TRBV11-2, the J call TRBJ2-7, with a possible D match to TRBD2 (6 bases). Per the germline V gene, CDR1 is SGHAT and CDR2 is FQNNGV. The germline V and J ends were trimmed by 5 bases and 5 bases, with 22 bases remaining between them. The CDR3 spans 16 residues. The variable domain in full, completed from reference TRBV11-2 and TRBJ2-7, reads EAGVAQSPRYKIIEKRQSVAFWCNPISGHATLYWYQQILGQGPKLLIQFQNNGVVDDSQLPKDRFSAERLKGVDSTLKIQPAKLEDSAVYLCASSQTAEGRVHEQYFGPGTRLTVT.

V is TRBV11-2 and J is TRBJ2-2; the match to TRBD2 covers 15 bases. Losses at the gene ends were 7 bases for V and 1 base for J; bases not matched to a gene: 7. Germline loops: CDR1 SGHAT, CDR2 FQNNGV. The CDR3 is made up of 18 amino acids. CDR3 DNA: TGTGCCAGCATGATCGGACTAGCGGGAGGGAAGAACACCGGGGAGCTGTTTTTT. This sequence encodes CASMIGLAGGKNTGELFF.

The chain carries TRBV28 and TRBJ2-5; 15 nucleotides agree with TRBD2. Germline V gives CDR1 MDHEN, CDR2 SYDVKM. The CDR3 covers 19 residues. J lost 1 base, V lost 6 bases, and 12 bases had no gene match. In DNA form, the CDR3 reads TGTGCCAGCAGACCCACGCGGACTAGCGGGAGGGGAGGCCAAGAGACCCAGTACTTC. Protein product: CASRPTRTSGRGGQETQYF.

V is TRBV6-2 or TRBV6-3 and J is TRBJ1-1; the D is unclear. Trimming stripped 5 bases from V and 0 bases from J, with 16 bases between. Per germline, CDR1 MNHEY and CDR2 SVGEGT. This CDR3 comprises 16 residues. The CDR3 nucleotides are TGTGCCAGCAGTATTTCAGGCCCCTCTTTGAACACTGAAGCTTTCTTT. This gives the protein CASSISGPSLNTEAFF.

CDR3 coding DNA: TGTGCCAGCAGTTTAAGGAGGGCAGATACGCAGTATTTT. It yields the protein CASSLRRADTQYF. This sequence joins TRBV27 and TRBJ2-3, with D tentatively TRBD2 (6 bases). The CDR3 is 13 amino acids. Germline assignment: CDR1 MNHEY and CDR2 SMNVEV (reference sequence). V shed 2 bases and J shed 4 bases, with 7 bases lying between them.

J is TRBJ2-6 and V is TRBV28; 8 nucleotides align to TRBD1. V was pared by 3 bases and J by 0 bases, with 4 bases of the junction left unmatched. CDR1 and CDR2 from the germline V gene are MDHEN and SYDVKM. The CDR3 is 17 residues long. The chain's CDR3 is CASSFLGQVSGANVLTF. The CDR3, as DNA: TGTGCCAGCAGTTTCTTGGGACAGGTCTCTGGGGCCAACGTCCTGACTTTC.

The rearrangement links TRBV7-2 to TRBJ1-2; 11 bases are a match to TRBD1. Germline V gives CDR1 SGHTA, CDR2 FQGNSA. After removal of 4 bases from V and 7 bases from J, the junction contained 8 bases not matched to a gene. The CDR3 consists of 15 residues. The chain's CDR3 is CASSSHSGTGGGYTF. As DNA, the CDR3 is TGTGCCAGCAGCTCTCATTCCGGGACAGGGGGTGGCTACACCTTC. Together with reference TRBV7-2 and TRBJ1-2, the CDR3 gives the full variable domain: GAGVSQSPSNKVTEKGKDVELRCDPISGHTALYWYRQSLGQGLEFLIYFQGNSAPDKSGLPSDRFSAERTGGSVSTLTIQRTQQEDSAVYLCASSSHSGTGGGYTFGSGTRLTVV.

This clone was recorded a few times. The chain recombines TRBV9 with TRBJ2-2, with 8 bases that match TRBD1. The CDR3 has 14 residues. V lost 4 bases, J lost 7 bases, and 6 bases stayed unmatched. The V gene's germline CDR1 is SGDLS and CDR2 YYNGEE. CDR3: CASSPRQGIGELFF. The CDR3 DNA follows: TGTGCCAGCAGCCCGAGACAGGGGATCGGGGAGCTGTTTTTT.

V is TRBV4-1 and J is TRBJ1-2; a weak D match, TRBD1 (5 bases). The CDR3 length is 14 residues. V lost 4 bases and J lost 8, with 17 bases in between. Germline V gives CDR1 MGHRA, CDR2 YSYEKL. The CDR3 protein is CASSPLRGAEGYTF. The DNA for the CDR3 is TGCGCCAGCAGCCCCCTTCGCGGGGCTGAAGGCTACACCTTC.

The chain couples TRBV7-2 to TRBJ2-3, with 13 bases aligning to TRBD2. There are 16 residues in the CDR3. V trimming: 4 bases; J trimming: 4 bases; junction bases outside the gene matches: 5. CDR1 and CDR2 from the germline V gene are SGHTA and FQGNSA. The CDR3 sequence is CASSWYTSGGADTQYF. CDR3 sequence (DNA): TGTGCCAGCAGCTGGTACACTAGCGGGGGGGCAGATACGCAGTATTTT.

The J gene is TRBJ2-2, the V gene TRBV11-2; D ambiguous. The CDR3 contains 12 residues. Trimming cost V 6 bases and J 5 bases, with 7 bases left between them. Germline V gene sequence: CDR1 SGHAT, CDR2 FQNNGV. As DNA, the CDR3 is TGTGCCAGCAGGGACGGTACCGGGGAGCTGTTTTTT. Protein: CASRDGTGELFF.

This chain connects TRBV20-1 to TRBJ1-5, with 7 positions matching TRBD1. Germline V CDR1 and CDR2: DFQATT, SNEGSKA (reference sequence). The CDR3 contains 13 residues. Trimming removed 3 bases from V and 4 bases from J; junction bases left unmatched: 3. CDR3 sequence reads: CSASGTVNQPQHF. The CDR3 DNA reads TGCAGTGCTAGTGGGACAGTTAATCAGCCCCAGCATTTT.

This clone has a single count. The CDR3 DNA reads TGTGCCATCTTAGGTTCTGGAAACACCATATATTTT. It encodes CAILGSGNTIYF. The chain links TRBV10-3 to TRBJ1-3; no reliable D call. V dropped 8 bases and J dropped 1 base, with 6 bases sitting between them. CDR1 and CDR2 from the germline V gene are ENHRY and SYGVKD. This CDR3 spans 12 amino acids.

The V call is TRBV7-2, the J call TRBJ1-2; D call uncertain. CDR3 size: 15 residues. Germline CDR1 SGHTA, CDR2 FQGNSA. The V and J ends lost 1 base and 4 bases respectively, with 13 bases between them. CDR3 in DNA: TGTGCCAGCAGCTTAGGGCAGGCGCAAACCTATGGCTACACCTTC. Residues: CASSLGQAQTYGYTF.

The rearrangement joins TRBV11-1 to TRBJ2-7; D possibly matches TRBD1 or TRBD2 (5 bases each). V lost 5 bases, J lost 2 bases, and 13 bases lay in between. The CDR3 has 14 amino acids. Germline V CDR1 and CDR2: SGHAT, FQDESV (reference sequence). The CDR3 nucleotides read TGTGCCAGCAGCCGCCGGGACGGAACCTACGAGCAGTACTTC. Encoded protein: CASSRRDGTYEQYF.

The chain employs TRBV4-3 and TRBJ1-6; TRBD1 might be the D (5 bases). V was cut by 0 bases and J by 7 bases, with 10 bases left in between. Germline assignment: CDR1 LGHNA and CDR2 YSLEER. The CDR3 is 15 amino acids. The CDR3 bases are TGCGCCAGCAGCCAAGATCCGACAGTCAATTCACCCCTCCACTTT. It translates to CASSQDPTVNSPLHF.

V and J are TRBV19 and TRBJ2-7, with D possibly matching TRBD1 (6 bases). The V and J ends lost 4 bases and 1 base respectively, with 8 bases between them. This CDR3 has 13 residues. CDR1 is LNHDA and CDR2 is SQIVND in the germline V gene (reference sequence). CDR3 sequence: CASSNTGSYEQYF. CDR3 coding DNA: TGTGCCAGTAGTAATACAGGGTCCTACGAGCAGTACTTC.

The CDR3 loop is CASSLAGGFVYGYTF. In DNA, the CDR3 is TGTGCCAGCAGCTTAGCGGGCGGCTTTGTCTATGGCTACACCTTC. The chain recombines TRBV13 with TRBJ1-2; D remains unclear. This CDR3 comprises 15 residues. The germline V gene has CDR1 PRHDT and CDR2 FYEKMQ (reference sequence). Trimming removed 1 base from V and 4 bases from J, with 13 bases in between.

J is TRBJ1-2 and V is TRBV18, with 7 bases fitting TRBD1. Looked up from germline, CDR1 is KGHSH and CDR2 is LQKENI. The junction had 8 bases not matched to a gene; V was cut back by 6 bases and J by 4 bases. The CDR3 is 14 residues long. For the CDR3, the DNA is TGTGCCAGCTCCCACCCAACAGGGGTCTATGGCTACACCTTC. This sequence encodes CASSHPTGVYGYTF.

The CDR3 region is CASKTGQGSTEAFF. CDR3 DNA sequence: TGTGCCAGCAAGACGGGACAGGGGAGCACTGAAGCTTTCTTT. V gene TRBV6-5 combines with J gene TRBJ1-1; 10 bases are shared with TRBD1. The V gene's germline CDR1 is MNHEY and CDR2 SVGAGI. After removal of 7 bases from V and 4 bases from J, the junction contained 6 bases not matched to a gene. CDR3 length: 14 amino acids.

The chain's CDR3 is CASSLRGRRISTDTQYF. DNA of the CDR3: TGTGCCAGCAGCTTACGTGGACGGCGGATTAGCACAGATACGCAGTATTTT. The chain joins TRBV7-9 to TRBJ2-3; D is uncertain. Trimming took 2 bases from V and 0 from J, leaving 15 bases between them. CDR1 is SEHNR and CDR2 is FQNEAQ in the germline V gene (reference sequence). The CDR3 extends over 17 amino acids.